The clone carrying this TCR beta chain has a handful of counts. Its antigen is unidentified. This record comes from a study of cytomegalovirus exposure and HLA in healthy donors. About the research overall: Around 80 million unique TCR sequences came from HLA-typed donors in an early release. General study findings and limits: Reports showed the classifier diagnosing cytomegalovirus status with high specificity and sensitivity. TCR beta chains numbering more than 150 were designated cytomegalovirus-associated.

13 Jbeta primers and 60 Vbeta primers were used for the PCR. This table comes from immunoSEQ multiplex PCR, and its TCRdb copy is limited to in-frame clones, with some not included. The sample lists about 200,000 clones, around 77% occurring once. This CDR3 region has 13 residues. Trimming cost V 7 bases and J 8 bases; bases outside gene matches: 8. Germline CDR1 and CDR2: SNHLY and FYNNEI. Donors in the study were healthy people who gave bone marrow. Sequenced: PBMCs. This receptor was identified in a man under 40 in good health and CMV-seronegative. V usage is TRBV2 and J usage is TRBJ2-1; TRBD2 agrees at 7 bases. The CDR3: CASTRGSNDEQFF. The CDR3 DNA reads as TGTGCCAGCACTCGCGGGAGTAACGATGAGCAGTTCTTC.